A single sample gave rise to the 6 T cell receptor beta chains below, sequenced in a study of T-cell memory formation after mild COVID-19. TCRdb re-derived calls from the 5' RACE reads in MiXCR, one entry per CDR3 protein. The table lists fewer than 450,000 distinct CDR3 sequences, roughly 20% of them singletons. Material: PBMCs or a T cell subset sorted from them (not recorded which). These receptors all stem from an adult woman who had mild COVID-19 (a few samples of this study predate the infection). Cell type and time point are not known.

J is TRBJ1-1 and V is TRBV5-1; the match to TRBD1 covers 7 bases. The germline V gene encodes CDR1 SGHRS and CDR2 YFSETQ. This CDR3 has 16 amino acids. J was trimmed by 3 bases and V by 3 bases; bases with no gene match: 11. The CDR3 region is CASSSPQGSPYTEAFF. The CDR3 nucleotides are TGCGCCAGCAGCTCTCCACAGGGGTCCCCCTACACTGAAGCTTTCTTT. Complete variable domain (other parts from reference TRBV5-1 and TRBJ1-1): KAGVTQTPRYLIKTRGQQVTLSCSPISGHRSVSWYQQTPGQGLQFLFEYFSETQRNKGNFPGRFSGRQFSNSRSEMNVSTLELGDSALYLCASSSPQGSPYTEAFFGQGTRLTVV.

This sequence joins TRBV6-5 and TRBJ2-3; TRBD2 matches at 7 bases. Germline V gene lookup returns CDR1 MNHEY and CDR2 SVGAGI. The CDR3 sequence is 16 residues long. Germline trimming cut 8 bases from V and 3 bases from J; bases unmatched to any gene: 14. CDR3: CASRVSAGERTDTQYF. The CDR3 DNA reads TGTGCCAGCCGAGTTAGTGCGGGGGAAAGGACAGATACGCAGTATTTT.

This clonotype occurred many times. The chain links TRBV12-3 or TRBV12-4 to TRBJ2-1; 9 nucleotides align to TRBD2. With V trimmed by 3 bases and J by 0 bases, 0 bases remained unmatched. The CDR3 spans 15 residues. CDR3 protein: CASSFSGSSYNEQFF. DNA for the CDR3: TGTGCCAGCAGTTTTAGCGGGAGCTCCTACAATGAGCAGTTCTTC.

The chain is built from TRBV7-9 and TRBJ2-1, with D maybe TRBD1 (5 bases). This CDR3 is 15 amino acids long. V was clipped by 3 bases and J by 3 bases, with 12 bases between them. Germline CDR1 is SEHNR and CDR2 is FQNEAQ (reference sequence). For the CDR3, the DNA is TGTGCCAGCAGCTTTCTCCAGGGCAACTACAATGAGCAGTTCTTC. Protein sequence: CASSFLQGNYNEQFF.

The chain is built from TRBV20-1 and TRBJ1-2, with TRBD1 identical over 9 bases. V was clipped by 0 bases and J by 4 bases; unmatched bases: 6. Germline loops: CDR1 DFQATT, CDR2 SNEGSKA (reference sequence). This CDR3 has 15 residues. CDR3 sequence reads: CSARDAGTGLYGYTF. The CDR3 region has the DNA TGCAGTGCTAGAGATGCCGGGACAGGGCTCTATGGCTACACCTTC.

This clonotype was seen ten or more times. This sequence joins TRBV25-1 and TRBJ2-1; D gene ambiguous. This CDR3 is built from 14 residues. Trimming took off 5 bases at V and 8 bases at J, with 16 bases between the two ends. In germline, CDR1 is MGHDK, CDR2 SYGVNS. CDR3 amino acids: CASSWLTVTDEQFF. As DNA, the CDR3 is TGTGCCAGCAGTTGGTTGACCGTTACCGATGAGCAGTTCTTC.